This passage covers 27 T cell receptor beta chains from one sample sequenced in a study of vaccination and CD4 T cells after COVID-19. No cognate antigen is known for these TCRs. Sequenced with the Oncomine TCR Beta short-read assay was DNA taken from cultured CD4+ T cells. TCRdb reprocessed the PCR reads with MiXCR, giving one entry per CDR3 protein. The repertoire holds a few thousand distinct CDR3 sequences, more than 35% seen once, with roughly 29% in the top ten. The sample's treatment: approximately nine-day PBMC culture with coronavirus spike peptide pools or control peptides (ViraFEST assay). Material: CD4+ T cells from blood, cultured in vitro. The receptors stem from a human donor who had recovered from COVID-19.

In its sample, this clonotype was seen once. The CDR3 is CSATGLAGTYEQYF. As DNA, the CDR3 is TGCAGTGCTACGGGACTAGCGGGAACCTACGAGCAGTACTTC. The rearrangement joins TRBV20-1 to TRBJ2-7; 13 bases line up with TRBD2. V lost 4 bases, J lost 2 bases, and 2 bases stayed unmatched. Germline-derived CDR1 and CDR2 are DFQATT and SNEGSKA (reference sequence). The CDR3 totals 14 residues.

This clonotype occurred a few times. The chain links TRBV10-3 to TRBJ1-2; D gene ambiguous. This CDR3 region has 14 residues. Trimming removed 6 bases at V and 3 bases at J, with 14 bases between. Germline assignment: CDR1 ENHRY and CDR2 SYGVKD. CDR3 protein: CAIRSGFLDYGYTF. The CDR3 DNA is TGTGCCATCAGATCCGGGTTCCTCGACTATGGCTACACCTTC.

This sequence joins TRBV27 and TRBJ1-1; D remains ambiguous. The CDR3 contains 14 residues. The V end lost 4 bases, the J end lost 3 bases, and 12 bases lay between the germline ends. CDR1 and CDR2 from the germline V gene are MNHEY and SMNVEV (reference sequence). The CDR3, as DNA: TGTGCCAGCAGTTCTCTCCGAGAATACACTGAAGCTTTCTTT. Protein sequence: CASSSLREYTEAFF.

J is TRBJ2-1 and V is TRBV11-3; 11 bases align to TRBD2. Germline-derived CDR1 and CDR2 are SGHNT and YENEEA. Trimming took 5 bases from V and 7 from J; bases not matched to a gene: 4. The CDR3 covers 14 residues. The CDR3 DNA is TGTGCCAGCAGCCCAAGGACTAGCGGGAATGAGCAGTTCTTC. Protein: CASSPRTSGNEQFF.

V and J are TRBV20-1 and TRBJ1-2; unclear D gene. V was shortened by 0 bases and J by 11 bases, with 16 bases between the two germline ends. Germline V gene sequence: CDR1 DFQATT, CDR2 SNEGSKA (reference sequence). This CDR3 has 13 residues. CDR3 loop: CSARETLGVGYTF. As DNA, the CDR3 is TGCAGTGCTAGAGAAACCCTTGGGGTCGGGTACACCTTC.

The V call is TRBV7-9, the J call TRBJ1-1; D unresolved. V gave up 0 bases and J gave up 11 bases, with 13 bases separating them. This CDR3 is built from 13 residues. Germline V gene data show CDR1 as SEHNR and CDR2 as FQNEAQ (reference sequence). Written as DNA, the CDR3 is TGTGCCAGCAGCTTAGCGGCTTCGGTGGGGGCTTTCTTT. It codes for CASSLAASVGAFF.

This clonotype has a handful of counts. This chain connects TRBV6-5 to TRBJ1-4; D gene unclear. Trimming removed 0 bases at V and 8 bases at J, with 16 bases between. Germline CDR1 reads MNHEY; CDR2 reads SVGAGI. This CDR3 has 16 amino acids. The CDR3 loop is CASSYSIVSQPEKLFF. CDR3 nucleotide sequence: TGTGCCAGCAGTTACTCGATTGTTAGTCAGCCGGAAAAACTGTTTTTT.

This sequence joins TRBV19 and TRBJ2-2; D remains unclear. V lost 4 bases and J lost 2, with 8 bases in between. CDR3 size: 14 residues. Germline V gene lookup returns CDR1 LNHDA and CDR2 SQIVND (reference sequence). The CDR3, as DNA: TGTGCCAGTAGTAAAACAGAAAACACCGGGGAGCTGTTTTTT. It specifies CASSKTENTGELFF.

The CDR3 is CASSLLTPGANVLTF. The CDR3 bases are TGCGCCAGCAGCTTGCTGACCCCTGGGGCCAACGTCCTGACTTTC. The chain uses TRBV5-1 and TRBJ2-6; no reliable D call. Germline V gene data show CDR1 as SGHRS and CDR2 as YFSETQ. Trimming cost V 1 base and J 2 bases, with 7 bases left between them. This CDR3 has 15 amino acids.

The chain recombines TRBV11-3 with TRBJ2-7, with TRBD1 matching over 7 bases. There are 15 residues in the CDR3. Germline CDR1 and CDR2: SGHNT and YENEEA. With 4 bases clipped from V and 2 bases from J, the junction kept 8 bases outside the gene matches. DNA of the CDR3: TGTGCCAGCAGCTCCCTGACAGGGAAGACCTACGAGCAGTACTTC. Amino acids: CASSSLTGKTYEQYF.

This clonotype was seen more than once but under ten times. The rearrangement uses TRBV21-1 and TRBJ2-5; TRBD1, as called in the table, went unchecked against the DNA. TRBV21-1 is recorded as a pseudogene. The length of the CDR3 is 15 residues. CDR3 region: CASSKATGAEETQYF. CDR3 coding DNA: TGTGCCAGCAGCAAAGCGACAGGGGCGGAGGAGACCCAGTACTTC.

The count of this clonotype is one. The V gene is TRBV5-6, the J gene TRBJ2-1, with D maybe TRBD2 (6 bases). V lost 0 bases to trimming and J lost 7 bases, with 17 bases between them. Per germline, CDR1 SGHDT and CDR2 YYEEEE. CDR3 length: 16 residues. The CDR3 spells CASSLAGGEWRNEQFF. The CDR3 DNA reads as TGTGCCAGCAGCTTGGCCGGGGGAGAGTGGAGGAATGAGCAGTTCTTC.

V usage is TRBV20-1 and J usage is TRBJ2-1; D might be TRBD1 (6 bases). This CDR3 region has 13 residues. Germline CDR1 is DFQATT and CDR2 is SNEGSKA (reference sequence). V shed 0 bases and J shed 10 bases, with 13 bases lying between them. In nucleotides, the CDR3 is TGCAGTGCTAGAGATTCCATTGGGGGCGAGCAGTTCTTC. As protein: CSARDSIGGEQFF.

With respect to this clonotype: This sequence may be a read error, since a much larger clone differs from it by one base. The chain carries TRBV9 and TRBJ1-6; D might be TRBD1 (5 bases). Germline CDR1 is SGDLS and CDR2 is YYNGEE. The CDR3 runs to 14 residues. Deletions cut 6 bases from V and 8 bases from J, with 15 bases between. CDR3 sequence (DNA): TGTGCCAGCAACGTGCTACAGGCCGATTCACCCCTCCACTTT. It specifies CASNVLQADSPLHF.

This clonotype has a handful of counts. The CDR3 spells CASRKQGGLGNQPQHF. DNA of the CDR3: TGTGCCAGCAGGAAACAGGGGGGTCTGGGCAATCAGCCCCAGCATTTT. J is TRBJ1-5 and V is TRBV6-1, with 8 nucleotides matching TRBD1. Losses at the gene ends were 6 bases for V and 2 bases for J; bases not matched to a gene: 9. Germline values: CDR1 MNHNS, CDR2 SASEGT. There are 16 residues in the CDR3.

The chain has TRBV20-1 and TRBJ1-2; the match to TRBD1 covers 8 bases. From germline, CDR1 is DFQATT and CDR2 SNEGSKA (reference sequence). The length of the CDR3 is 15 residues. The V segment lost 0 bases and the J segment 5 bases; nucleotides outside the gene matches: 8. The CDR3 region has the DNA TGCAGTGCTAGAGATCCCCAGGGGGCGGGATATGGCTACACCTTC. Protein: CSARDPQGAGYGYTF.

The genes are TRBV7-3 and TRBJ2-5; 13 nucleotides line up with TRBD2. Germline lookup yields CDR1 SGHTA and CDR2 FQGTGA. The CDR3 loop spans 15 amino acids. With 4 bases clipped from V and 5 bases from J, the junction kept 4 bases outside the gene matches. The CDR3 DNA reads TGTGCCAGCAGCTCCGGACTAGCGGGAGTTGAGACCCAGTACTTC. This translates into CASSSGLAGVETQYF. The full variable domain, completed using reference TRBV7-3 and TRBJ2-5, is GAGVSQTPSNKVTEKGKYVELRCDPISGHTALYWYRQSLGQGPEFLIYFQGTGAADDSGLPNDRFFAVRPEGSVSTLKIQRTERGDSAVYLCASSSGLAGVETQYFGPGTRLLVL.

The chain uses TRBV7-2 and TRBJ1-6; D is unclear. V shed 5 bases and J shed 2 bases, with 7 bases lying between them. The CDR3 loop spans 14 amino acids. Per the germline V gene, CDR1 is SGHTA and CDR2 is FQGNSA. In nucleotides, the CDR3 is TGTGCCAGCAGCCCCGGGACCTATAATTCACCCCTCCACTTT. Protein sequence: CASSPGTYNSPLHF.

The rearrangement uses TRBV15 and TRBJ2-1; 7 nucleotides line up with TRBD2. Germline V gene sequence: CDR1 LNHNV, CDR2 YYDKDF (reference sequence). J lost 5 bases, V lost 6 bases, and 7 bases had no gene match. The CDR3 totals 14 residues. The CDR3 DNA follows: TGTGCCACCAGAGTCTGGAGCGGGGACAATGAGCAGTTCTTC. Amino acids: CATRVWSGDNEQFF. Supplemented by reference TRBV15 and TRBJ2-1, the full variable domain reads DAMVIQNPRYQVTQFGKPVTLSCSQTLNHNVMYWYQQKSSQAPKLLFHYYDKDFNNEADTPDNFQSRRPNTSFCFLDIRSPGLGDTAMYLCATRVWSGDNEQFFGPGTRLTVL.

The chain recombines TRBV20-1 with TRBJ2-5; 7 positions match TRBD2. CDR1 and CDR2 (germline): DFQATT, SNEGSKA (reference sequence). Trimming took 1 base from V and 2 from J; bases not matched to a gene: 10. CDR3 size: 16 residues. CDR3 DNA: TGCAGTGCTAGAGGAGGAGCGGGAACTTTGCAAGAGACCCAGTACTTC. Protein: CSARGGAGTLQETQYF.

The V and J genes are TRBV20-1 and TRBJ2-7; the match to TRBD2 covers 7 bases. CDR1 and CDR2 (germline): DFQATT, SNEGSKA (reference sequence). V was pared by 2 bases and J by 4 bases, with 8 bases of the junction left unmatched. The CDR3 contains 14 residues. CDR3: CSARTRGSRYEQYF. The CDR3 bases are TGCAGTGCTAGAACGCGCGGGAGTAGGTACGAGCAGTACTTC.

This clonotype was seen once. The chain links TRBV6-5 to TRBJ2-7; D perhaps matches TRBD1 (6 bases). With 4 bases removed from V and 2 bases from J, the gap between germline ends came to 21 bases. Per the germline V gene, CDR1 is MNHEY and CDR2 is SVGAGI. CDR3 length: 17 residues. The CDR3 reads CASSSTYRARNPYEQYF. DNA for the CDR3: TGTGCCAGCAGTTCAACGTACAGGGCTCGGAACCCCTACGAGCAGTACTTC.

The chain couples TRBV11-2 to TRBJ1-2; D is possibly TRBD1 (5 bases). The CDR3 length is 15 residues. V gave up 0 bases and J gave up 7 bases, with 15 bases separating them. Germline V CDR1 and CDR2: SGHAT, FQNNGV. For the CDR3, the DNA is TGTGCCAGCAGCTTAGAACCCGCGGGGGATTTTGGCTACACCTTC. Translating it yields CASSLEPAGDFGYTF.

A few counts support this clonotype. The chain uses TRBV12-3 or TRBV12-4 and TRBJ1-2, with a weak D call TRBD1 (6 bases). Trimming cost V 2 bases and J 12 bases, with 10 bases left between them. This CDR3 has 11 amino acids. CDR3 sequence (DNA): TGTGCCAGCAGTTTATTTGGGGGCCACACCTTC. This encodes CASSLFGGHTF.

V and J are TRBV18 and TRBJ2-3, with D uncertain. Germline V gene data show CDR1 as KGHSH and CDR2 as LQKENI. The CDR3 sequence is 20 residues long. V was pared by 0 bases and J by 2 bases, with 24 bases between. In DNA, the CDR3 is TGTGCCAGCTCACCACCGATCGTTCGCCAGATTCTACGCCCCACAGATACGCAGTATTTT. The encoded protein is CASSPPIVRQILRPTDTQYF.

This rearrangement joins TRBV4-1 to TRBJ2-1; tentative D call: TRBD1 (5 bases). This CDR3 contains 16 residues. Trimming cost V 3 bases and J 7 bases, with 19 bases left between them. Germline V gene lookup returns CDR1 MGHRA and CDR2 YSYEKL. The CDR3 sequence: CASSHLKWGSGNEQFF. The CDR3 DNA reads as TGCGCCAGCAGCCATCTCAAGTGGGGCTCAGGGAATGAGCAGTTCTTC.

This clonotype is a singleton in its sample. The chain links TRBV12-3 or TRBV12-4 to TRBJ2-2; D call uncertain. The V and J ends lost 6 bases and 1 base respectively, with 15 bases between them. The CDR3 is 16 residues long. The CDR3 bases are TGTGCCAGCAGCCCCTACGGGTCAAGGAACACCGGGGAGCTGTTTTTT. Translated, it gives CASSPYGSRNTGELFF.